These T cell receptor beta chains were read from a single sample in a study of blood T cell repertoires in COVID-19. Assay: immunoSEQ multiplex PCR; the TCRdb copy retains only in-frame clones and omits some. Of about 210,000 clones listed, 86% are singletons. Sample: PBMCs or T cells enriched from blood (not recorded which). Source of these receptors: a man aged 40-49 years with acute COVID-19. CDR3s include the opening cysteine and the closing phenylalanine or tryptophan. The D gene is left open where the match is weak. Size values are once, few and many counts, or a class for expanded clones, and some rows have none.

clone_size j_call d_call v_call cdr3_aa cdr3_nt
few TRBJ2-7 . TRBV7-7 CASSPGVSSSYEQYF TGTGCTAGCAGCCCCGGAGTATCTTCCTCCTACGAGCAGTACTTC
. TRBJ1-4 TRBD1 TRBV29-1 CSVEAWDRGLGNEKLFF TGCAGCGTTGAAGCTTGGGACAGGGGGCTGGGGAATGAAAAACTGTTTTTT
. TRBJ2-7 . TRBV28 CASSSFRVIYEQYF TGTGCCAGCAGTTCATTCCGGGTAATTTACGAGCAGTACTTC
. TRBJ1-1 . TRBV28 CASVYSSRGTEAFF TGTGCCAGCGTTTATTCCTCCAGGGGCACTGAAGCTTTCTTT
. TRBJ2-7 TRBD1 TRBV11-2 CASSPNQQGARYEQYF TGTGCCAGCAGCCCGAACCAACAGGGGGCGAGGTACGAGCAGTACTTC
. TRBJ1-1 . TRBV30 CAWSVEARTEAFF TGTGCCTGGAGTGTCGAGGCGAGGACTGAAGCTTTCTTT
. TRBJ1-4 TRBD1 TRBV5-4 CASSRGQEGEKLFF TGTGCCAGCAGCCGGGGACAGGAGGGTGAAAAACTGTTTTTT
. TRBJ2-1 . TRBV27 CASSLIETAYNEQFF TGTGCCAGCAGTTTAATAGAGACTGCCTACAATGAGCAGTTCTTC
. TRBJ2-7 TRBD1 TRBV28 CATKPLQGNEQYF TGTGCCACCAAGCCCTTACAGGGGAACGAGCAGTACTTC
. TRBJ1-1 TRBD1 TRBV28 CASLGQGAPTEAFF TGTGCCAGCCTTGGGCAGGGGGCCCCCACTGAAGCTTTCTTT
. TRBJ2-1 . TRBV11-3 CASSLNNEQFF TGTGCCAGCAGCCTAAACAATGAGCAGTTCTTC
. TRBJ1-6 . TRBV10-3 CAACQGSSYNSPLHF TGTGCCGCGTGCCAGGGGAGCTCCTATAATTCACCCCTCCACTTT
. TRBJ2-3 . TRBV28 CASSSSWGFHRDTQYF TGTGCCAGCAGCAGCTCCTGGGGATTTCACAGGGATACGCAGTATTTT
. TRBJ1-6 . TRBV30 CAWGRRSYNSPLHF TGTGCCTGGGGGCGGCGCTCCTATAATTCACCCCTCCACTTT